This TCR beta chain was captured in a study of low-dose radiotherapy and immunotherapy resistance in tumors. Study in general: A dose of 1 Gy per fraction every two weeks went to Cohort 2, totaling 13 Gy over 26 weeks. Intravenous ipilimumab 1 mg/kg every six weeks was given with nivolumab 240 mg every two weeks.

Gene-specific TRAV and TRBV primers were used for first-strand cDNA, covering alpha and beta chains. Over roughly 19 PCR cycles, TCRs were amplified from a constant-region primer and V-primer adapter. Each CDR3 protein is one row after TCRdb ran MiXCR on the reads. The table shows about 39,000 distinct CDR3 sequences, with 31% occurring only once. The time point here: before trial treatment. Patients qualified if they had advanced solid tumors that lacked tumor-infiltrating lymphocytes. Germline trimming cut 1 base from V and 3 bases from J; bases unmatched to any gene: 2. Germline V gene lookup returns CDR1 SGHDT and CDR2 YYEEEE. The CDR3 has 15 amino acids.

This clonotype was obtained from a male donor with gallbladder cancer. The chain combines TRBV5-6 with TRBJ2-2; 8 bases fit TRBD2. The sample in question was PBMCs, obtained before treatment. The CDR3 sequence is CASSLRGGHTGELFF. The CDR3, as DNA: TGTGCCAGCAGCTTGCGGGGGGGCCACACCGGGGAGCTGTTTTTT.